The 5 T cell receptor beta chains reported below all come from one sample, sequenced in a study of regulatory T cells in long-lasting Graves disease. Combining iRepertoire HTBI primers with Arm-PCR of CDR3 regions, the authors built TCR beta libraries. TCRdb redid the calling of the multiplex PCR reads with MiXCR, one entry per CDR3 protein. Of around 420,000 distinct CDR3 sequences listed, over 12% are singletons. Specified time point: newly diagnosed GD, antithyroid drugs for less than 3 months. Construction of the TCR library relied on RNA isolated from PBMCs. The same data also went into a second study, on T cells in Graves' hyperthyroidism and ophthalmopathy.

The sample here was peripheral blood mononuclear cells (PBMCs), taken at new diagnosis, from a patient treated with antithyroid drugs. The receptors shown here come from a woman between 40 and 55 years old with Graves disease.

In its sample, this clonotype was seen a few times. V is TRBV18 and J is TRBJ1-2; 8 nucleotides align to TRBD1. V was clipped by 5 bases and J by 6 bases; unmatched bases: 8. Germline CDR1 is KGHSH and CDR2 is LQKENI. The CDR3 sequence is 14 residues long. The CDR3 is CASSSDGQGHGYTF. The CDR3 bases are TGTGCCAGCTCATCAGACGGACAGGGCCATGGCTACACCTTC.

The chain carries TRBV7-2 and TRBJ1-6; D perhaps matches TRBD1 (6 bases). The germline gives CDR1 SGHTA, CDR2 FQGNSA. Trimming removed 2 bases from V and 6 bases from J, with 11 bases in between. This CDR3 has 15 residues. The CDR3 sequence is CASSLLRGGNSPLHF. The CDR3 DNA reads TGTGCCAGCAGCTTACTAAGGGGGGGTAATTCACCCCTCCACTTT.

This chain joins TRBV2 and TRBJ2-1, with TRBD2 identical over 10 bases. Germline CDR1 is SNHLY and CDR2 is FYNNEI. This CDR3 region has 13 residues. The J segment lost 10 bases and the V segment lost 7 bases, leaving 7 bases of the junction unmatched. The CDR3 bases are TGTGCCAGCACCGTACTAGCGGGGAACGAGCAGTTCTTC. Its translation is CASTVLAGNEQFF. The full variable domain, completed using reference TRBV2 and TRBJ2-1, is EPEVTQTPSHQVTQMGQEVILRCVPISNHLYFYWYRQILGQKVEFLVSFYNNEISEKSEIFDDQFSVERPDGSNFTLKIRSTKLEDSAMYFCASTVLAGNEQFFGPGTRLTVL.

This clonotype was detected only a few times. The chain recombines TRBV5-1 with TRBJ2-3, with D perhaps TRBD2 (6 bases). This CDR3 is built from 16 residues. Trimming left V 0 bases short and J 0 bases short, with 11 bases between. Germline CDR1 is SGHRS and CDR2 is YFSETQ. CDR3 residues: CASSLGLVYSTDTQYF. CDR3 coding DNA: TGCGCCAGCAGCTTGGGACTAGTCTATAGCACAGATACGCAGTATTTT.

This clonotype turned up a few times. V usage is TRBV7-2 and J usage is TRBJ1-5; TRBD1 is a possible D gene (5 bases). From germline, CDR1 is SGHTA and CDR2 FQGNSA. Trimming shortened V by 5 bases and J by 4 bases, and 15 bases separated the two germline ends. The CDR3 consists of 15 residues. For the CDR3, the DNA is TGTGCCAGCAGCCCGCGGCCGGGGACTAATCAGCCCCAGCATTTT. Protein: CASSPRPGTNQPQHF.